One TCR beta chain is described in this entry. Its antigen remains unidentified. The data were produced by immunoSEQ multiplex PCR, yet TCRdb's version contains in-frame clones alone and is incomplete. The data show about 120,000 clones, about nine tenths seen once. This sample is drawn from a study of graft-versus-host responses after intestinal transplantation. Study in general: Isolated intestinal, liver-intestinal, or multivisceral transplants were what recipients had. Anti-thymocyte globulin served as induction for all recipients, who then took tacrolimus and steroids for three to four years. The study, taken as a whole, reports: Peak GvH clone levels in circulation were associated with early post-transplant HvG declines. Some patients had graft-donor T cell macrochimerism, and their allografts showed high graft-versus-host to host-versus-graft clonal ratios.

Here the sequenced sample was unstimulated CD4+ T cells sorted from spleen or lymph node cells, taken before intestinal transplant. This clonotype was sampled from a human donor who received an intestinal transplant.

CDR3 protein: CASSLAGGYNEQFF. The CDR3, as DNA: TGTGCCAGCAGTCTAGCGGGAGGGTACAATGAGCAGTTCTTC. This rearrangement joins TRBV28 to TRBJ2-1, with TRBD2 identical over 12 bases. In germline, CDR1 is MDHEN, CDR2 SYDVKM. J was trimmed by 4 bases and V by 5 bases; bases with no gene match: 0. This CDR3 has 14 residues.